One sample yielded the 10 T cell receptor beta chains listed below, sequenced in a study of human T cells and chemical hapten exposure. Time point: pre-sensitization, week 0. Treatment noted: therapeutic diphenylcyclopropenone sensitization with weekly scalp DPC. TCRdb passed the RACE reads through MiXCR, listing each CDR3 protein once. The sample lists some 200,000 distinct CDR3 sequences; around 30% were seen once. The sequences come from whole blood, collected in connection with sensitization to the hapten diphenylcyclopropenone (DPC). The receptors were sampled from a young woman with alopecia areata. Some clones in this sample may be carry-over from other donors' samples.

The V and J genes are TRBV7-9 and TRBJ2-5, with a tentative D call TRBD1 (6 bases). The germline gives CDR1 SEHNR, CDR2 FQNEAQ (reference sequence). This CDR3 has 17 residues. Trimming took off 5 bases at V and 2 bases at J, with 21 bases between the two ends. The CDR3, as DNA: TGTGCCAGCAGCGCTGGCACATCAGGGGCCCTACAAGAGACCCAGTACTTC. Its translation: CASSAGTSGALQETQYF.

This clonotype was detected only a few times. The CDR3 nucleotides are TGCAGCGTGGGGACAGGGACCCCCTACGAGCAGTACTTC. It translates to CSVGTGTPYEQYF. This chain joins TRBV29-1 and TRBJ2-7; 9 positions match TRBD1. After removal of 6 bases from V and 2 bases from J, the junction contained 5 bases not matched to a gene. Germline CDR1 reads SQVTM; CDR2 reads ANQGSEA. CDR3 length: 13 residues.

The rearrangement uses TRBV3-1 and TRBJ1-1; no clear D gene. V shed 7 bases and J shed 1 base, with 16 bases lying between them. Germline CDR1 LGHDT, CDR2 YNNKEL (reference sequence). The CDR3 consists of 15 residues. The CDR3: CASTPTPDPNTEAFF. In DNA, the CDR3 is TGTGCCAGCACCCCCACCCCGGACCCGAACACTGAAGCTTTCTTT.

V and J are TRBV20-1 and TRBJ1-1; D remains unclear. V shed 6 bases and J shed 0 bases, with 23 bases lying between them. The length of the CDR3 is 17 residues. CDR1 and CDR2 (germline): DFQATT, SNEGSKA (reference sequence). The CDR3 bases are TGCAGTGCCCTAGGGTACATCAGGAGCTACATGAACACTGAAGCTTTCTTT. Protein: CSALGYIRSYMNTEAFF.

A few counts support this clonotype. This chain uses TRBV28 with TRBJ2-7; D remains ambiguous. Germline V gene data show CDR1 as MDHEN and CDR2 as SYDVKM. Trimming removed 2 bases from V and 2 bases from J, with 10 bases in between. The CDR3 runs to 14 residues. The CDR3 spells CASSLIRFAYEQYF. CDR3 bases: TGTGCCAGCAGTTTAATAAGGTTCGCCTACGAGCAGTACTTC.

This chain uses TRBV29-1 with TRBJ1-1; D is unclear. V was pared by 5 bases and J by 1 base, with 5 bases between. The length of the CDR3 is 11 residues. Germline V lookup: CDR1 SQVTM, CDR2 ANQGSEA. The CDR3 reads CSVRSNTEAFF. The CDR3 region has the DNA TGCAGCGTTCGTTCGAACACTGAAGCTTTCTTT.

This chain links TRBV30 with TRBJ2-7; no firm D call. This CDR3 is built from 10 residues. Germline loops: CDR1 GTSNPN, CDR2 SVGIG (reference sequence). Between the trimmed V and J ends, which lost 0 bases and 6 bases, there was a span of 3 bases. The CDR3 region is CAWSVREQYF. The CDR3 nucleotides read TGTGCCTGGAGTGTGCGCGAGCAGTACTTC. The full variable domain, with the rest looked up from reference TRBV30 and TRBJ2-7, is SQTIHQWPATLVQPVGSPLSLECTVEGTSNPNLYWYRQAAGRGLQLLFYSVGIGQISSEVPQNLSASRPQDRQFILSSKKLLLSDSGFYLCAWSVREQYFGPGTRLTVT.

A few counts support this clonotype. The chain combines TRBV28 with TRBJ2-1; D possibly uses TRBD1 or TRBD2 (6 bases each). V dropped 6 bases and J dropped 4 bases, with 13 bases sitting between them. Germline CDR1 is MDHEN and CDR2 is SYDVKM. The CDR3 length is 14 residues. The CDR3 is CASRPPGAYNEQFF. The DNA for the CDR3 is TGTGCCAGCAGACCGCCGGGGGCTTACAATGAGCAGTTCTTC.

This clonotype appeared a few times. V usage is TRBV6-6 and J usage is TRBJ2-7, with D possibly matching TRBD2 (6 bases). The germline CDR1 and CDR2 sequences are MNHNY and SVGAGI (reference sequence). V lost 6 bases and J 4 bases, leaving 19 bases between the germline ends. The CDR3 runs 15 residues. In DNA, the CDR3 is TGTGCCAGCAGCCCCGTGAGGGAGGCACCTTACGAGCAGTACTTC. Translation gives CASSPVREAPYEQYF.

The chain is built from TRBV20-1 and TRBJ1-1, with D possibly TRBD1 on 6 matching bases. Trimming took 4 bases from V and 4 from J, leaving 13 bases between them. The CDR3 spans 13 residues. CDR1 is DFQATT, CDR2 SNEGSKA, per germline (reference sequence). CDR3 DNA: TGCAGTGCTAAAGGGGGGGCCAGCACTGAAGCTTTCTTT. Translation: CSAKGGASTEAFF.